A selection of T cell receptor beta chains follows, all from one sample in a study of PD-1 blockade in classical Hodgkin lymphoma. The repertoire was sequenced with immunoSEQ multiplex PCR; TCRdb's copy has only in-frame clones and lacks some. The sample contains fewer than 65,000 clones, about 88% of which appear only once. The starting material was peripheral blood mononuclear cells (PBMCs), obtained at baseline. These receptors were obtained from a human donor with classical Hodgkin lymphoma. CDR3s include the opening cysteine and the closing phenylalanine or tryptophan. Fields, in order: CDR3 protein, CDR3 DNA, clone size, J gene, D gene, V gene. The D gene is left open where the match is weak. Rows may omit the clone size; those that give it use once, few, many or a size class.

CASSGVSPLHF,TGTGCCAGCAGCGGAGTTTCACCCCTCCACTTT,few,TRBJ1-6,NA,TRBV2
CASLGVHSGANVLTF,TGTGCCAGTCTCGGGGTGCACTCTGGGGCCAACGTCCTGACTTTC,once,TRBJ2-6,NA,TRBV9
CASLVFGTANTGELFF,TGTGCCAGCCTGGTATTTGGGACAGCGAACACCGGGGAGCTGTTTTTT,NA,TRBJ2-2,TRBD1,TRBV7-2
CASTQTGIGYEQYF,TGTGCCAGCACTCAAACAGGGATCGGCTACGAGCAGTACTTC,NA,TRBJ2-7,NA,TRBV28
CASSVRGANTGELFF,TGTGCCAGCAGCGTGCGGGGGGCTAACACCGGGGAGCTGTTTTTT,NA,TRBJ2-2,TRBD2,TRBV9
CASSQDPQTGYNEQFF,TGCGCCAGCAGCCAAGATCCCCAGACAGGGTACAATGAGCAGTTCTTC,NA,TRBJ2-1,TRBD1,TRBV4-1
CASYEQYF,TGTGCCAGCTACGAGCAGTACTTC,few,TRBJ2-7,NA,TRBV27
CASSSKAGVAYLFDNEQFF,TGTGCCAGCAGCTCCAAAGCGGGAGTGGCCTACTTATTCGACAATGAGCAGTTCTTC,NA,TRBJ2-1,TRBD2,TRBV7-8
CAGRGSLSNQPQHF,TGTGCCGGGAGGGGAAGCCTTAGCAATCAGCCCCAGCATTTT,NA,TRBJ1-5,NA,TRBV21-1
CASSLGLLETQYF,TGTGCCAGCAGCTTAGGCTTGTTAGAGACCCAGTACTTC,NA,TRBJ2-5,NA,TRBV7-8
CASSQARCRETQYF,TGCGCCAGCAGCCAAGCACGCTGTAGGGAGACCCAGTACTTC,NA,TRBJ2-5,NA,TRBV4-1
CASSPYFPGQENTEAFF,TGTGCCAGCTCACCATATTTCCCGGGTCAAGAGAACACTGAAGCTTTCTTT,NA,TRBJ1-1,NA,TRBV18
CASSLAGYNEQFF,TGTGCCAGCAGTTTGGCCGGGTACAATGAGCAGTTCTTC,NA,TRBJ2-1,NA,TRBV28
CASSLRLASTGELFF,TGTGCCAGCAGTTTACGACTAGCGTCCACCGGGGAGCTGTTTTTT,NA,TRBJ2-2,TRBD2,TRBV28
CASSKGTGTKYKSYNEQFF,TGTGCCAGTAGTAAGGGGACAGGGACCAAATACAAATCCTACAATGAGCAGTTCTTC,NA,TRBJ2-1,TRBD1,TRBV19